This T cell receptor beta chain was sequenced in a study of T cell responses to AZD1222 COVID-19 vaccine listed by TCRdb under 2021. With respect to the entire study: Because spike-specific TCR depth and breadth did not differ between the two schedules, AZD1222 recipients who got a second dose at roughly 4 weeks were pooled with those who got a second dose at roughly 12 weeks. TCR sequencing was performed for about 250 trial participants, of whom 207 were given two doses of AZD1222 and approximately 26 were given two doses of MenACWY control vaccine. Trial participants were enrolled by age into subgroups of 18-55, 56-69 and 70-plus years, and roughly 150, 30 and 60 TCR-sequenced participants, respectively, were included in these subgroups. Results the study describes overall, beyond this receptor: Only a handful of AZD1222 recipients were SARS-CoV-2 seropositive at baseline, limiting conclusions about previously exposed vaccinees. Because no day 14 peak-response samples were available, the repertoires could be characterized only after the peak T cell response. Spike-specific TCR breadth and depth rose significantly after two AZD1222 doses compared with day 0 and with MenACWY recipients. Participants were mostly white British and included more females than males, and it was suggested by the authors that clonal diversity may have been underestimated. In the small 56-69-year group, the increase in depth fell short of significance, most likely because of low power. Vaccine-associated CD4 TCRs spanned the whole spike protein, with dominant responses in regions 160-218 and 743-854. Reportedly, almost half of the unique spike-specific TCRs recognized epitopes lying outside the regions that are mutated in the B.1.351 and B.1.1.7 variants.

The CDR3 regions of human TCRbeta chains were subjected to immunosequencing. In the paper's pipeline: Repertoire TCRs were matched against a reference library of SARS-CoV-2-specific TCRs generated with the MIRA antigen-specificity platform. Breadth was defined as the fraction of unique TCRs that were SARS-CoV-2-associated. Depth was defined as the fraction of total T cells that were SARS-CoV-2-associated. Using the MIRA data, each spike-specific TCR was assigned both to the spike region to which the TCR was reactive and to a CD4 or CD8 class. Log10-transformed breadth and depth values were compared by one-way ANOVA with Sidak's multiple comparisons tests. TCRdb's version of the immuneACCESS table is confined to in-frame rearrangements and falls short of the full clone set. An unresolved V gene accounts for under half of the shortfall where checked; the remainder is of unknown origin. That table supplies the V and J calls and clone size; D and trimming were determined from the DNA. The sample includes 130,000 to 150,000 clones, with around 91% observed a single time. Jointly, the top ten make up 4% to 6% of the sample.

With regard to this clone: Its antigen is not yet known. Nothing much larger sits one base from this clone, and base qualities are not available.

The junction shows trimming of 5 bases on V and 5 bases on J, plus 10 bases between the germline ends. The CDR3 runs 13 amino acids, cysteine and phenylalanine included. Only the CDR3 DNA stays, 39 bases, in frame from base 1. CDR1 and CDR2, per the germline V gene, are SGHTA and FQGNSA. The time point label corresponds to: baseline before first vaccination. Vaccinee samples were obtained from the UK trials COV001 and COV002, which included a single-blind randomized controlled phase 2/3 trial of AZD1222 (ChAdOx1 nCoV-19) in healthy adults. Trial participant PBMC samples were collected at day 0 and day 28 after the second dose for TCRbeta chain sequencing.

The sequencing here drew on peripheral blood, taken on day 0 of AZD1222 vaccination. The chain links TRBV7-2 with TRBJ2-1; tentative D gene TRBD1, with 6 bases matching. The clonotype comes from an adult in good health. The CDR3: CASSLGQNNEQFF. The nucleotide sequence is given as TGTGCCAGCAGCCTCGGACAGAACAATGAGCAGTTCTTC.